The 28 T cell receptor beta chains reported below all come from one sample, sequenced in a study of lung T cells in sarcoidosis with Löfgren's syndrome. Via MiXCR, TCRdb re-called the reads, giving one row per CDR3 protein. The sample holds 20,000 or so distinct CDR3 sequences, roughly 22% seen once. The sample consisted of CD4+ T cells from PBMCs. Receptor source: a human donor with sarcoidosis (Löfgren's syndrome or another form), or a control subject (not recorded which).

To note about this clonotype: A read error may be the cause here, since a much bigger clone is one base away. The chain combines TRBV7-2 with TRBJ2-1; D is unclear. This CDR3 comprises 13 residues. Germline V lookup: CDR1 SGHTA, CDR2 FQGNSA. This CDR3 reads CASSLGTDLPQLF. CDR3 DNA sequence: TGTGCCAGCAGCTTAGGGACGGACCTACCACAGCTCTTC.

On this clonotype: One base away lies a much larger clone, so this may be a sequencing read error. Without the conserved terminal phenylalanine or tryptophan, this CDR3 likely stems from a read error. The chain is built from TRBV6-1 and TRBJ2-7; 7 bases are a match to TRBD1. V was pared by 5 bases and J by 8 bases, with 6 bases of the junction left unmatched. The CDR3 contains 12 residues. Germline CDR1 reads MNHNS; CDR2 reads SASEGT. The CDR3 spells CASSRTGYKQYL. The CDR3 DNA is TGTGCCAGCAGTCGGACAGGTTATAAGCAGTACCTC.

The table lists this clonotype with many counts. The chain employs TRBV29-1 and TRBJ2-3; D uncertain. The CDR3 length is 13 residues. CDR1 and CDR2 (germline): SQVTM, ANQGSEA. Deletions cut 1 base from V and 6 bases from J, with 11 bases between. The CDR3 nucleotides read TGCAGCGTTGAAGGGCACTCCGCGGATACGCAGTATTTT. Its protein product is CSVEGHSADTQYF.

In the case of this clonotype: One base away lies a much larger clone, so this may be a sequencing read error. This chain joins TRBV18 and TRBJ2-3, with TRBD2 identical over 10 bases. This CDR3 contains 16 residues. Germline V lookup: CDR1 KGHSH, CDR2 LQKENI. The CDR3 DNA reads TGTGCCGGCTCACCGGAACTAGCGGGGAGCACAGATACGCAGTATTTT. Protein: CAGSPELAGSTDTQYF.

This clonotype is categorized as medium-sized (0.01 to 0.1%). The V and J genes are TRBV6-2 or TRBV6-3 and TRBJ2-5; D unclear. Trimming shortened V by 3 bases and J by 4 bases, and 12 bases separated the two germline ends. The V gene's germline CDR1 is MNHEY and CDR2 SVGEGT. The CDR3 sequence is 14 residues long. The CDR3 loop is CASSYRFDLETQYF. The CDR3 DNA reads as TGTGCCAGCAGTTATCGTTTCGATTTAGAGACCCAGTACTTC.

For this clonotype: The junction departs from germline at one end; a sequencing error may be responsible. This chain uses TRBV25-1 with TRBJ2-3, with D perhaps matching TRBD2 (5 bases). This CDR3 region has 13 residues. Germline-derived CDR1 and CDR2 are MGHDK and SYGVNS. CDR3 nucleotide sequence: TGTGCCGGCAGTGAAATGGAGGCAGATACGCAGTATTTT. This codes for CAGSEMEADTQYF.

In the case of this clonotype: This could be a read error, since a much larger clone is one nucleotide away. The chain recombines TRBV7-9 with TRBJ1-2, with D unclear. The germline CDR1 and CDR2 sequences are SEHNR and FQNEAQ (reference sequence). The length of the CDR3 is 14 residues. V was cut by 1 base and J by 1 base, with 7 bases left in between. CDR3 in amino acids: CASSLDGVNYGYTF. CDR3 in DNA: TGTGCCAGCAGCTTAGACGGAGTTAACTATGGCTACACCTTC.

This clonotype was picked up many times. CDR3 sequence: CASSPQGAPSTDTQYF. CDR3 bases: TGTGCCAGCAGTCCACAAGGAGCGCCTAGCACAGATACGCAGTATTTT. This rearrangement joins TRBV28 to TRBJ2-3, with D unresolved. V was clipped by 5 bases and J by 0 bases, with 15 bases between them. This CDR3 comprises 16 residues. Germline V gene sequence: CDR1 MDHEN, CDR2 SYDVKM. Supplemented by reference TRBV28 and TRBJ2-3, the full variable domain reads DVKVTQSSRYLVKRTGEKVFLECVQDMDHENMFWYRQDPGLGLRLIYFSYDVKMKEKGDIPEGYSVSREKKERFSLILESASTNQTSMYLCASSPQGAPSTDTQYFGPGTRLTVL.

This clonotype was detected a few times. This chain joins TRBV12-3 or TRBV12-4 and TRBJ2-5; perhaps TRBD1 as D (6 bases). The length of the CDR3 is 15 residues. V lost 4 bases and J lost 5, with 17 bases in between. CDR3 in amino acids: CASSSSRGRKETQYF. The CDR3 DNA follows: TGTGCCAGCAGTTCCTCCAGGGGCCGGAAGGAGACCCAGTACTTC.

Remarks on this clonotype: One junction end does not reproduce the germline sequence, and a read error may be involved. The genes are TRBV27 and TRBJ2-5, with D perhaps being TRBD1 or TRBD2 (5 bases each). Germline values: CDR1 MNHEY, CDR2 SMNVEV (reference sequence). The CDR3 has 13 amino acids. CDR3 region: CASLMGVQETQCF. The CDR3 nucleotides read TGTGCCAGCCTCATGGGGGTCCAAGAGACCCAGTGCTTC.

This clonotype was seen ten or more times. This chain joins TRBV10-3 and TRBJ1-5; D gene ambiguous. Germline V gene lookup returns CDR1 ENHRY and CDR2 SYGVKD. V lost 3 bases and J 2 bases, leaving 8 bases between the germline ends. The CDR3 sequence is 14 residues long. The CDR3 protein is CAISDGTRNQPQHF. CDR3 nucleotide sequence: TGTGCCATCAGTGATGGTACCCGCAATCAGCCCCAGCATTTT.

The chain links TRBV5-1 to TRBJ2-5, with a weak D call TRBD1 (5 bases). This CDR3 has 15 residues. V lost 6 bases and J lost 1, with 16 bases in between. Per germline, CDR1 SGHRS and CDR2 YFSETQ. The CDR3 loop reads CASTSGWTIQETQYF. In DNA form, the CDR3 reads TGCGCCAGCACCTCCGGGTGGACAATCCAAGAGACCCAGTACTTC.

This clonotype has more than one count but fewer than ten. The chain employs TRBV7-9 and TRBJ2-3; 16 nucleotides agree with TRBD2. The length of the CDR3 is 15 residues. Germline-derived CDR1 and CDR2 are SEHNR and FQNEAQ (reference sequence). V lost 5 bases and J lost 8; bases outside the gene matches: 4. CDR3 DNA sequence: TGTGCCAGCAGCCTGGGGACTAGCGGGAGGGGTACGCAGTATTTT. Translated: CASSLGTSGRGTQYF.

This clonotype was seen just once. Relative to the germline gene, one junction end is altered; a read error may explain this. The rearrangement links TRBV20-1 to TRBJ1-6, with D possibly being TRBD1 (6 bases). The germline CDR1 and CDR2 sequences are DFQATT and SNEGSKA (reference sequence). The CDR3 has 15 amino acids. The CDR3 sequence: CSAPPVGSDRPPPHF. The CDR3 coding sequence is TGCAGTGCTCCCCCTGTGGGCTCAGACAGGCCACCCCCCCACTTT.

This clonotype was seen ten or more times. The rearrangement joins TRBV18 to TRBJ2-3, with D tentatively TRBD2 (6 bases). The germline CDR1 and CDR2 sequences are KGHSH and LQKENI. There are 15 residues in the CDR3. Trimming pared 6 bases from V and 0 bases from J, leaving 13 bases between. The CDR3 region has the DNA TGTGCCAGCTCCCGCGGGATTACTAGCACAGATACGCAGTATTTT. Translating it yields CASSRGITSTDTQYF.

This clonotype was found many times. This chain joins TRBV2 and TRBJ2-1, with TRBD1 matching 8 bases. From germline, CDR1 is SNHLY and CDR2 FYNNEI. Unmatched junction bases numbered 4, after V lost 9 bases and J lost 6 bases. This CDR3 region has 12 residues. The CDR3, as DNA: TGTGCCAGGGGAGGACAGGGCAATGAGCAGTTCTTC. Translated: CARGGQGNEQFF.

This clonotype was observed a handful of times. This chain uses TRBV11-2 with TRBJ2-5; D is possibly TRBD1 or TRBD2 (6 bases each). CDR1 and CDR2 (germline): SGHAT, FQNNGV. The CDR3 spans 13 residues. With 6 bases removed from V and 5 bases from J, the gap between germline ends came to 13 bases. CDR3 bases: TGTGCCAGCAGGAAAATCGGGGGCGAGACCCAGTACTTC. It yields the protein CASRKIGGETQYF.

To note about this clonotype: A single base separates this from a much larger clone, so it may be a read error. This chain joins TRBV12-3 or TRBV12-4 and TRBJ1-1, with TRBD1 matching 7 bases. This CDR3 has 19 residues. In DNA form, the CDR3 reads TGTGCCGGCAGCCGAACTTATGACAGGGTAGGGGCCGGGGACACTGAAGCTTTCTTT. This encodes CAGSRTYDRVGAGDTEAFF.

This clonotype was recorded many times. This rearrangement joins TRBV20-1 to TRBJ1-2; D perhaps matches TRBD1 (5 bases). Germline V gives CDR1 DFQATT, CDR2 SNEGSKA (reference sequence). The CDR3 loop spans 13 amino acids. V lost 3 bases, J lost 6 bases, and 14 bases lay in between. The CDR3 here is CSASRTTWHGYTF. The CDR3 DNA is TGCAGTGCTAGTAGGACAACTTGGCATGGCTACACCTTC.

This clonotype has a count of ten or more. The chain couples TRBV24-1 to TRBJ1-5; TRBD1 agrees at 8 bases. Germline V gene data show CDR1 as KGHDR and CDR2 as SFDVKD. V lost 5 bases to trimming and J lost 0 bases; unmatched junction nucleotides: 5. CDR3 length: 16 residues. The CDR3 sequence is CATSGQTGDSNQPQHF. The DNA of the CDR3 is TGTGCCACCAGTGGCCAGACAGGGGATAGCAATCAGCCCCAGCATTTT.

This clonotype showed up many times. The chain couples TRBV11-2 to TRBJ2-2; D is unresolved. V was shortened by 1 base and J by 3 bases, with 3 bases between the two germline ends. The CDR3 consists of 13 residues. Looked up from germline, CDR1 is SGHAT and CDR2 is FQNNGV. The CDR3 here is CASSLVYTGELFF. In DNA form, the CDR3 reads TGTGCCAGCAGCTTAGTATACACCGGGGAGCTGTTTTTT.

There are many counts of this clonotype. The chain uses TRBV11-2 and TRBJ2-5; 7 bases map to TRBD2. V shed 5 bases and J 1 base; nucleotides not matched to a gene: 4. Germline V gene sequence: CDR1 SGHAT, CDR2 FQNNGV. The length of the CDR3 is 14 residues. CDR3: CASSKTSAQETQYF. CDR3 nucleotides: TGTGCCAGCAGCAAAACTAGCGCCCAAGAGACCCAGTACTTC.

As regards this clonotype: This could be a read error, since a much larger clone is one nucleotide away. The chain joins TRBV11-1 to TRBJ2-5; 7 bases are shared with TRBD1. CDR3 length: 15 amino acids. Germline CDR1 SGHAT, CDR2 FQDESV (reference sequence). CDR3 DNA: TGTGCCAGCAGCACTCTCGGGACAGCCCAAGAGACCCAGCACTTC. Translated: CASSTLGTAQETQHF.

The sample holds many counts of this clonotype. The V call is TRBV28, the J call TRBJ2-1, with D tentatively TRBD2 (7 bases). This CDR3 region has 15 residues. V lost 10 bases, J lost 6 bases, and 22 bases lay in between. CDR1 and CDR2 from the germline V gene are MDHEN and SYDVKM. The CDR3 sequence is CAISRGGGPLNEQFF. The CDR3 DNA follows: TGTGCCATTTCGAGAGGGGGAGGGCCGCTCAATGAGCAGTTCTTC.

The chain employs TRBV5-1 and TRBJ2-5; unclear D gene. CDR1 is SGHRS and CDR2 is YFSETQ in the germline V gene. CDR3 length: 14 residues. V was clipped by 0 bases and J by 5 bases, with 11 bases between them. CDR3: CASSLVPGEETQYF. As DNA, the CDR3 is TGCGCCAGCAGCTTGGTTCCCGGAGAGGAGACCCAGTACTTC.

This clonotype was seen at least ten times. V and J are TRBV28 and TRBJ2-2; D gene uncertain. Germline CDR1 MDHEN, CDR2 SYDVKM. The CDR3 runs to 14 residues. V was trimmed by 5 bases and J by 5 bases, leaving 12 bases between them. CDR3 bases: TGTGCCAGCAGTCCATACGTGGGTACCGGGGAGCTGTTTTTT. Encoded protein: CASSPYVGTGELFF.

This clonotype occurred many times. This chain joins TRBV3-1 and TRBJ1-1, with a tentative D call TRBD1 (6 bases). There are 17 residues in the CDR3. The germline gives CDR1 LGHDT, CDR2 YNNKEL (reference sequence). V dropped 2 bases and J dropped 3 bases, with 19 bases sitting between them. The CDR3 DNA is TGTGCCAGCAGCCAATGGACGACGACAGGAGGGTACACTGAAGCTTTCTTT. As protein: CASSQWTTTGGYTEAFF.

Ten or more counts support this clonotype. In nucleotides, the CDR3 is TGCAGCACCATCCGGGACAGCCAGCTTCCCACCTTC. Amino acids: CSTIRDSQLPTF. This sequence joins TRBV29-1 and TRBJ1-2, with 7 positions matching TRBD1. J lost 13 bases, V lost 8 bases, and 16 bases had no gene match. The CDR3 is made up of 12 amino acids. From germline, CDR1 is SQVTM and CDR2 ANQGSEA.